This T cell receptor (beta chain) is from a study of cytomegalovirus exposure and HLA in healthy donors. CDR3 length equals 18 residues. Per germline, CDR1 MNHEY and CDR2 SMNVEV (reference sequence). Trimming removed 5 bases from V and 0 bases from J; junction bases left unmatched: 10. This clone was seen ten or more times. 13 Jbeta primers and 60 Vbeta primers were used for the PCR. Clones were read by immunoSEQ multiplex PCR, and TCRdb kept only the in-frame ones, dropping some. Found here are roughly 84,000 clones, around 66% of them singletons; the top ten hold 14% to 15%. Sequencing input: PBMCs. The rearrangement joins TRBV27 to TRBJ2-6; TRBD2 agrees at 7 bases. The sequence was collected from a woman aged 40 to 49 in good health and CMV-seropositive. The CDR3 DNA is TGTGCCAGCAGTCCGCTAGCGGCAGCCGGCTCTGGGGCCAACGTCCTGACTTTC. It specifies CASSPLAAAGSGANVLTF.